The rows below give T cell receptor beta chains drawn from one sample of a study of regulatory T cells in long-lasting Graves disease. MiXCR, applied by TCRdb to the multiplex PCR reads, yields one record per CDR3 protein. The data contain about 520,000 distinct CDR3 sequences, approximately 12% of them seen just once; the ten biggest clones take up roughly 8.2%. These same records also appear under a second study, on T cells in Graves' hyperthyroidism and ophthalmopathy.

The sample consisted of peripheral blood mononuclear cells (PBMCs), taken at new diagnosis, from a patient treated with antithyroid drugs. Receptors were obtained from a woman aged 25 to 45 with Graves disease. CDR3s include the opening cysteine and the closing phenylalanine or tryptophan.

>TRBJ1-3|TRBV18
CASSPPTAGNTIYF
>TRBJ2-3|TRBV20-1
CSARDQFQQYF
>TRBJ2-7|TRBV20-1
CSVGGRPTYEQYF
>TRBJ2-1|TRBV6-1
CASSEGKGLAGINEQFF
>TRBJ2-2|TRBV11-2
CASKRVGRLDTGELFF
>TRBJ2-5|TRBV11-3
CASSLDKRQGAQETQYF
>TRBJ1-1|TRBV28
CASSPGAPGTEAFF
>TRBJ1-4|TRBV20-1
CSARDVATNEKLFF
>TRBJ1-4|TRBV29-1
CSVGEWGRHNEKLFF
>TRBJ2-6|TRBV28
CASSQIRGGPVTGANVLTF
>TRBJ2-1|TRBV24-1
CATSDQSGGAYNEQFF
>TRBJ2-3|TRBV20-1
CSARPTSGSLLTDTQYF